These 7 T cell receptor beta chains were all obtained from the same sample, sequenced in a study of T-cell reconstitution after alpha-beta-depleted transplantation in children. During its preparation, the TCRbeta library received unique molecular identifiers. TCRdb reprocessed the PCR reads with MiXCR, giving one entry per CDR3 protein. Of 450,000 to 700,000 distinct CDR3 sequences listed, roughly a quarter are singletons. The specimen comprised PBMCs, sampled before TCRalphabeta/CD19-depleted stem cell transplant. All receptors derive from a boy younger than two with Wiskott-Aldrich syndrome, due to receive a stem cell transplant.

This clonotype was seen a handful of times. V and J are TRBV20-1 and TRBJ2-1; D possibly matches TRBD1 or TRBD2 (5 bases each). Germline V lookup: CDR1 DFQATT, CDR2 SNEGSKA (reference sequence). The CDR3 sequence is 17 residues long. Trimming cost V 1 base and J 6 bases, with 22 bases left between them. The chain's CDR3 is CSARGGREVGWANEQFF. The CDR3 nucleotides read TGCAGTGCTAGAGGGGGACGGGAAGTGGGATGGGCCAATGAGCAGTTCTTC.

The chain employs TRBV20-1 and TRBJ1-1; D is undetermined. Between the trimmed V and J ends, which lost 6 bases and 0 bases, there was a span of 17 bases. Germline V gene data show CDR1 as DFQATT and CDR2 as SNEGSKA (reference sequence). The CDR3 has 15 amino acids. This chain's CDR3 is CSAKPATVLNTEAFF. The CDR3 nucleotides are TGCAGTGCAAAGCCAGCTACAGTACTGAACACTGAAGCTTTCTTT.

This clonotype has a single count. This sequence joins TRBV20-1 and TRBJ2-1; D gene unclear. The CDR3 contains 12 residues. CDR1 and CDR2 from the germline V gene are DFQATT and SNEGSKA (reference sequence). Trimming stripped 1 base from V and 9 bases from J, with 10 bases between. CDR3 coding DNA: TGCAGTGCTAGAGGTTATCCCGGTGAGCAGTTCTTC. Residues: CSARGYPGEQFF.

The CDR3 protein is CASSLASGGSSYNEQFF. In nucleotides, the CDR3 is TGTGCCAGCAGCTTAGCGAGCGGCGGGAGCTCCTACAATGAGCAGTTCTTC. The chain combines TRBV7-9 with TRBJ2-1; TRBD2 matches at 7 bases. Unmatched junction bases numbered 5, after V lost 0 bases and J lost 0 bases. CDR1 and CDR2 (germline): SEHNR, FQNEAQ (reference sequence). This CDR3 has 17 amino acids.

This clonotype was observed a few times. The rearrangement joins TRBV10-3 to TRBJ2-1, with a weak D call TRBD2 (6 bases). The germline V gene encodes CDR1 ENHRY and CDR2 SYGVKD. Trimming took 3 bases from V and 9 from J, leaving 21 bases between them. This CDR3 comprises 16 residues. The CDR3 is CAISDAYREYEGEQFF. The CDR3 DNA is TGTGCCATCAGTGATGCGTACCGGGAGTATGAGGGTGAGCAGTTCTTC.

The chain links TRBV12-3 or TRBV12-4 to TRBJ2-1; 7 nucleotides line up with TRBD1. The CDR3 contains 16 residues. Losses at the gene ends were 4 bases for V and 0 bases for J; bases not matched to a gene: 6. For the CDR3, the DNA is TGTGCCAGCAGTTACGACCGACAGGGCTCCTACAATGAGCAGTTCTTC. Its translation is CASSYDRQGSYNEQFF.

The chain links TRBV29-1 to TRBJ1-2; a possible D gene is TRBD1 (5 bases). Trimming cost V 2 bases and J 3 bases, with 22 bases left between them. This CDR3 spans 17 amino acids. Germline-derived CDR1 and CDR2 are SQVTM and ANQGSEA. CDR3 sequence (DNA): TGCAGCGTTGAATGGGGGGGGTGGACGGGCTCGGACTATGGCTACACCTTC. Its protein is CSVEWGGWTGSDYGYTF.